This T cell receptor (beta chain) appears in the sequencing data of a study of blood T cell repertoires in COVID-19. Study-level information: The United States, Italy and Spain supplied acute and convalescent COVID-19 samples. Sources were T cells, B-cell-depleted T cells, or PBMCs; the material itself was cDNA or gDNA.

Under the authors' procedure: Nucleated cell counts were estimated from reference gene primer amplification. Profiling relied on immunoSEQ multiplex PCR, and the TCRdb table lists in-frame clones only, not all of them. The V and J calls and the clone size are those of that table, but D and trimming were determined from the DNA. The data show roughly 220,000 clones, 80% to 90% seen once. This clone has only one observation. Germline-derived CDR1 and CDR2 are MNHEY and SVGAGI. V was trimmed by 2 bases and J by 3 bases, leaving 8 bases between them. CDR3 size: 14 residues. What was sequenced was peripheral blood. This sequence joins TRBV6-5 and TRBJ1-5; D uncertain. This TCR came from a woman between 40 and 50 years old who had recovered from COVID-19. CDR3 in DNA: TGTGCCAGCAGTTACACCAGATACAATCAGCCCCAGCATTTT. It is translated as CASSYTRYNQPQHF.